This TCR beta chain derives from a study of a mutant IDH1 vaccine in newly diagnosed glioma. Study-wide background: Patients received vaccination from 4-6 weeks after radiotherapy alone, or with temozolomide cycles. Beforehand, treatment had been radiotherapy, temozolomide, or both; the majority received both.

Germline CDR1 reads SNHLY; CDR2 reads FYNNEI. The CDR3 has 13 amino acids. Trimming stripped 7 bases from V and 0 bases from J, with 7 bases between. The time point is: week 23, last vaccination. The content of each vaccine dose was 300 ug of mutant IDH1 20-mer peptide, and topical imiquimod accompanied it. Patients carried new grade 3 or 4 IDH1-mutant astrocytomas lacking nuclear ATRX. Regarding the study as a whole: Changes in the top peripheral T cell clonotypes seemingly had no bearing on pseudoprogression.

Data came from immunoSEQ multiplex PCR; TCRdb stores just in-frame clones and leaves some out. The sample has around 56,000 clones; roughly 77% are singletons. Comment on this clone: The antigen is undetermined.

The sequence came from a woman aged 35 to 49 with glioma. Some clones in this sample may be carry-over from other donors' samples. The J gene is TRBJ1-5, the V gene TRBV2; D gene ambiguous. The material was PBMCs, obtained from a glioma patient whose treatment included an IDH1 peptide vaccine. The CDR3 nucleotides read TGTGCCAGCACGGCGGATAGCAATCAGCCCCAGCATTTT. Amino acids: CASTADSNQPQHF.